This T cell receptor beta chain was recorded in a study of T-cell memory formation after mild COVID-19 (dated by TCRdb to about 2021). Describing the broader study: TCR sequence clusters from the two donors were found to be largely donor specific. Longitudinal TCRalpha and TCRbeta repertoire sequencing tracked T-cell clones expanding and contracting after mild COVID-19 in two donors. Two young, previously healthy adult volunteers, one female and one male, were included in the cohort. The investigation overall reported the following: Only a couple of mild cases were covered in the study, and larger cohorts including severe cases with pre-infection samples were considered necessary. Contracting CD4+ clones were found mainly in CM and EM memory subsets, while CD8+ clones were enriched in EMRA. Clones contracting from day 15 to 85 had balanced CD4/CD8 phenotypes, while a second wave expanding from day 15 to 37 was biased towards CD4+. SARS-CoV-2 specificity of the second-wave clones peaking on day 37 was not confirmed. The detection of some responding clones in pre-infection memory suggests that pre-existing cross-reactive memory T cells joined the SARS-CoV-2 response.

This clonotype was recorded once. The target of this receptor is not known. Base qualities are missing; no much larger clone stands one base away. A single read counts as weak evidence. The run used an Illumina NovaSeq 6000. TCRalpha and TCRbeta cDNA libraries were built by 5'RACE with constant-segment primers, adding sample barcodes and unique molecular identifiers. Trizol reagent was used to extract RNA from every sample. Amplification of the libraries took two PCR steps, and the second step added a second sample barcode plus Illumina TruSeq adapters. Sequencing of libraries was performed on an Illumina NovaSeq with 2 x 150 bp paired-end reads. The study's processing was this. Reads were demultiplexed and collapsed into UMI-guided consensus sequences with migec v1.2.7. With mixcr v2.1.11, UMI consensuses were aligned to TRA and TRB V and J templates and assembled into clonotypes. A clonotype was counted as expanded or contracted only when both edgeR and NoisET called the clonotype significant, with the noise models trained on biological replicates. edgeR calls used a false discovery rate-adjusted p below 0.01 and a log2 fold-change threshold of 1. PCA with hierarchical clustering of max-normalized trajectories of the 1000 most abundant clonotypes was used as exploratory dynamics analysis. The CD4 or CD8 phenotype of responding clones was assigned using the separately sequenced CD4+ and CD8+ repertoires. The public sequencing data were trimmed at Q25 with fastp and processed into clonotypes with MiXCR by TCRdb, which kept only in-frame beta chains. Rows with one shared CDR3 protein collapse into an entry with the most common genes and DNA. These V and J calls rely on TCRdb rather than the paper's analysis. The sample contains 250,000 to 350,000 distinct CDR3 sequences, about 16% of them found a single time. The ten largest clones add up to around 23% of the sample.

Including the terminal cysteine and phenylalanine, the CDR3 comprises 14 residues. Only CDR3 DNA is held: 42 bases, read in frame from base 1. V gives up 6 bases and J gives up 1 base, and the segment between their germline ends measures 7 bases. CDR1 MNHEY and CDR2 SMNVEV were looked up in the germline V gene (reference sequence). Ficoll-Paque density gradient centrifugation was used to isolate PBMCs. The sequenced material came from PBMCs or a T cell subset sorted from them (not recorded which). Here the chain combines TRBV27 and TRBJ2-6; there is no confident call for the D gene. The receptor was isolated from a man between 18 and 29 years old who had mild COVID-19 (a few samples of this study predate the infection). The sample titles of this study are shuffled in the database, so cell type and time point are left out; the donor was told from shared clones. The CDR3 sequence is CASRSASGANVLTF. The sequenced DNA is TGTGCCAGCAGATCCGCATCTGGGGCCAACGTCCTGACTTTC.